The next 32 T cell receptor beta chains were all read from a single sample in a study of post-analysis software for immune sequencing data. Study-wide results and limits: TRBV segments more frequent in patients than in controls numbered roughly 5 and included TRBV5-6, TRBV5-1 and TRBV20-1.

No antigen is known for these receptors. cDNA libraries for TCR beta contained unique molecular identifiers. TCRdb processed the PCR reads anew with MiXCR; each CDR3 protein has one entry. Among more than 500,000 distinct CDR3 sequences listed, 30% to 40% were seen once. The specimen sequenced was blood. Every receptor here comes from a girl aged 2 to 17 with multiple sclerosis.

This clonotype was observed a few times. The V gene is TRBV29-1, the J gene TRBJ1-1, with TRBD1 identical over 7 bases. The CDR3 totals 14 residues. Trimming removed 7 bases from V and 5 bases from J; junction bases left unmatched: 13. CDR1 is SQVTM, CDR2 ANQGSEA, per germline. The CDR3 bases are TGCAGCGCTCTGACCCGGACAGGTATGACTGAAGCTTTCTTT. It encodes CSALTRTGMTEAFF.

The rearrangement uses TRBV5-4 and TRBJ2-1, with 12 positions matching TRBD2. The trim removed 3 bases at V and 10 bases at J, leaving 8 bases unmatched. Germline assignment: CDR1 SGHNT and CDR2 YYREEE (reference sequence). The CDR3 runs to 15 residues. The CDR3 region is CASSSAASGGDEQFF. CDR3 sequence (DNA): TGTGCCAGCAGCTCGGCGGCTAGCGGGGGGGACGAGCAGTTCTTC.

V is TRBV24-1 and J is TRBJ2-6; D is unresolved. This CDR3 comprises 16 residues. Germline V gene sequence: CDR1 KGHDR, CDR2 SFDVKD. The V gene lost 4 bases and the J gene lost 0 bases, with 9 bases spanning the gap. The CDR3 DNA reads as TGTGCCACCAGTGACAGTTGTTCCTCTGGGGCCAACGTCCTGACTTTC. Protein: CATSDSCSSGANVLTF.

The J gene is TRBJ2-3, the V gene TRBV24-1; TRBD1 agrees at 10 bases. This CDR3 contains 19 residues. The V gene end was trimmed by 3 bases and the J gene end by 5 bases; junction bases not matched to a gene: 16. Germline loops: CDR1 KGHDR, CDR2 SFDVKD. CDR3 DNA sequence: TGTGCCACCAGTGATCTATCCGCCGGGACAGGGGCGCCTAGAGATACGCAGTATTTT. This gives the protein CATSDLSAGTGAPRDTQYF.

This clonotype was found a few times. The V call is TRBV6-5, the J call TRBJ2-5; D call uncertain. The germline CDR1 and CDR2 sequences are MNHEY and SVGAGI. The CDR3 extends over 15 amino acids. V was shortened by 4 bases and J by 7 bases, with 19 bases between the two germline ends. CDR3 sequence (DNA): TGTGCCAGCAGTTCCGGACGGACCAACAGTGTGACCCAGTACTTC. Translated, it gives CASSSGRTNSVTQYF.

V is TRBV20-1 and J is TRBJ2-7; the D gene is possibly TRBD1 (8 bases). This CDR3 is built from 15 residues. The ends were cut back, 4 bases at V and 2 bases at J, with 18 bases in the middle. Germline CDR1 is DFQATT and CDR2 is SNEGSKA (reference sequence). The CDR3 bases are TGCAGTGCTAATGGACAGGGAGGGACTACCTACGAGCAGTACTTC. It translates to CSANGQGGTTYEQYF.

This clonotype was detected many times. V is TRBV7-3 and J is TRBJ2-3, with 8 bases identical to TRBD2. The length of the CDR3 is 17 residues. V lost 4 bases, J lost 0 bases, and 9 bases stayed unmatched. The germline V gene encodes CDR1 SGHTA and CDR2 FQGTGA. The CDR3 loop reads CASSSLPERGSTDTQYF. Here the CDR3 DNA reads TGTGCCAGCAGCTCCCTTCCGGAGCGGGGGAGCACAGATACGCAGTATTTT.

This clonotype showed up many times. CDR3 in amino acids: CSVLAGSTDTQYF. CDR3 nucleotide sequence: TGCAGCGTGCTAGCAGGTAGCACAGATACGCAGTATTTT. The chain is built from TRBV29-1 and TRBJ2-3; D is perhaps TRBD2 (5 bases). The CDR3 is 13 amino acids. V was clipped by 6 bases and J by 0 bases, with 10 bases between them. Germline V gene lookup returns CDR1 SQVTM and CDR2 ANQGSEA.

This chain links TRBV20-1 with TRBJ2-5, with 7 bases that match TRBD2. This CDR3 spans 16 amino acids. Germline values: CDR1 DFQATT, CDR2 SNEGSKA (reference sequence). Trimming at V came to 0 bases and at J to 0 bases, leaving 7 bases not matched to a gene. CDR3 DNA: TGCAGTGCTAGAGATCAGTCCGGGAGGTACCAAGAGACCCAGTACTTC. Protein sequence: CSARDQSGRYQETQYF.

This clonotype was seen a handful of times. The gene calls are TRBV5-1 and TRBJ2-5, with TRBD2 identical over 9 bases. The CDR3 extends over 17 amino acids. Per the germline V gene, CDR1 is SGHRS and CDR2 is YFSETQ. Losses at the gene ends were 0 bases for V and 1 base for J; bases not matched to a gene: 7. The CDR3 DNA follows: TGCGCCAGCAGCTTGGCTCTAGCGGGGTCAACCCAAGAGACCCAGTACTTC. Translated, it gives CASSLALAGSTQETQYF.

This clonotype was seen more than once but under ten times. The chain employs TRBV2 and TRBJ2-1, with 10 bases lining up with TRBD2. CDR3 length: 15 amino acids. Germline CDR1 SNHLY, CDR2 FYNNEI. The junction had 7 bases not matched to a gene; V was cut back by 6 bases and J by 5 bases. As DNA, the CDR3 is TGTGCCAGCAGAATTACTCTAGCGGGGGACAATGAGCAGTTCTTC. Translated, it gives CASRITLAGDNEQFF.

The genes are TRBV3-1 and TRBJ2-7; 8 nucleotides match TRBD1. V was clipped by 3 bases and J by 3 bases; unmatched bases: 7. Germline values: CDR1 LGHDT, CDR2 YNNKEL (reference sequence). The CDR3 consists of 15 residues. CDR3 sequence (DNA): TGTGCCAGCAGCCAGCCAGGACAGGGTGTCTACGAGCAGTACTTC. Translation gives CASSQPGQGVYEQYF.

The CDR3 DNA is TGCAGTGCTACTCACTCGACAGGTTCGGACAATGAGCAGTTCTTC. Protein: CSATHSTGSDNEQFF. The chain uses TRBV20-1 and TRBJ2-1, with a possible D match to TRBD1 (6 bases). Germline V gene lookup returns CDR1 DFQATT and CDR2 SNEGSKA (reference sequence). Trimming shortened V by 4 bases and J by 5 bases, and 18 bases separated the two germline ends. The CDR3 has 15 amino acids.

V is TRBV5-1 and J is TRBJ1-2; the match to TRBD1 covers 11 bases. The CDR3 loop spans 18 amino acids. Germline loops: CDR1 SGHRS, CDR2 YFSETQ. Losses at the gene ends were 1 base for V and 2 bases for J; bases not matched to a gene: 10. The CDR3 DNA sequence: TGCGCCAGCAGCTTGCGCGCTACCGGGACAGGGGGGAACTATGGCTACACCTTC. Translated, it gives CASSLRATGTGGNYGYTF.

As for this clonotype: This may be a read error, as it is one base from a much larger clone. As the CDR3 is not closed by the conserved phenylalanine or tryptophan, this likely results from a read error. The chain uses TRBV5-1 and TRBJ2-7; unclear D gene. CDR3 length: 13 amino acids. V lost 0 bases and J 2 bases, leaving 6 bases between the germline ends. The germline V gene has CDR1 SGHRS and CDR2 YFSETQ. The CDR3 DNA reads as TGCGCCAGCAGCTTGGCAATAGCCTACGAGCAGTACCTC. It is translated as CASSLAIAYEQYL.

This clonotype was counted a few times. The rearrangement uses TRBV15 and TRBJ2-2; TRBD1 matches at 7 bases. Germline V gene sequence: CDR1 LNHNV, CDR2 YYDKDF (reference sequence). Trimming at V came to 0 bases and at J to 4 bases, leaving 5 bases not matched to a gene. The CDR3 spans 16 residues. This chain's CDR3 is CATSRDRGPGTGELFF. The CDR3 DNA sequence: TGTGCCACCAGCAGAGATAGGGGGCCTGGCACCGGGGAGCTGTTTTTT.

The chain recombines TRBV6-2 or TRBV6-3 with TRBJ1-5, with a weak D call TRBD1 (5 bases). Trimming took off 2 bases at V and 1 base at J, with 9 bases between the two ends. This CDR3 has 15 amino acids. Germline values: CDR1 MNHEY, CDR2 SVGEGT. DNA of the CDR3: TGTGCCAGCAGTTACGGGGCAGGGAGCAATCAGCCCCAGCATTTT. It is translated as CASSYGAGSNQPQHF.

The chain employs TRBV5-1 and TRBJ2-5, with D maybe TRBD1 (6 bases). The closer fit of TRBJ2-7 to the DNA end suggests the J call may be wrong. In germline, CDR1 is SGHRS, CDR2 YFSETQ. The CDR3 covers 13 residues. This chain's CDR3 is CASSSGTNDEQYF. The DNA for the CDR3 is TGCGCCAGCAGCTCCGGGACAAACGACGAGCAGTACTTC.

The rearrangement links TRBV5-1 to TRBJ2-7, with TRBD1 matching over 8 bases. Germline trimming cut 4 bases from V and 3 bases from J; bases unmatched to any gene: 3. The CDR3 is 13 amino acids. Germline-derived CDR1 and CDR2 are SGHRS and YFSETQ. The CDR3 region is CASSPTGDYEQYF. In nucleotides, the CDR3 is TGCGCCAGCAGCCCGACAGGGGACTACGAGCAGTACTTC.

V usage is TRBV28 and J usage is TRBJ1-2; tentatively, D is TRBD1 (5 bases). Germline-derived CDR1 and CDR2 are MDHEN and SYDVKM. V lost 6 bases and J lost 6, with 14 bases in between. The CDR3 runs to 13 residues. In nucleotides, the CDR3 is TGTGCCAGCAGCTCAGGGATCCCTCATGGCTACACCTTC. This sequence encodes CASSSGIPHGYTF.

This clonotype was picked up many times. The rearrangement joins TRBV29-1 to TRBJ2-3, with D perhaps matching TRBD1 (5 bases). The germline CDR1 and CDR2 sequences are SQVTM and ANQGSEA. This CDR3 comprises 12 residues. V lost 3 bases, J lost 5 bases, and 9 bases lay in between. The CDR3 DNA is TGCAGCGTTGAGACAGTAAAAGATACGCAGTATTTT. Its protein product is CSVETVKDTQYF.

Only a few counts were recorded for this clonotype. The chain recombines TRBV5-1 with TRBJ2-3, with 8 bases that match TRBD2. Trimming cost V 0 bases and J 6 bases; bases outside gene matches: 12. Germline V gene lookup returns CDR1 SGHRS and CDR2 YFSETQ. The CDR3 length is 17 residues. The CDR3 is CASSLDTLGLGVDTQYF. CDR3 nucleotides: TGCGCCAGCAGCTTGGATACATTGGGACTAGGGGTGGATACGCAGTATTTT.

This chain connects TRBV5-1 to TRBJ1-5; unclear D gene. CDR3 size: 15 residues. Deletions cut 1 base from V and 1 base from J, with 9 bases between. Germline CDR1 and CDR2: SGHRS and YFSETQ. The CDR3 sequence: CASSLNPGSNQPQHF. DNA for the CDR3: TGCGCCAGCAGCTTGAATCCGGGGAGCAATCAGCCCCAGCATTTT.

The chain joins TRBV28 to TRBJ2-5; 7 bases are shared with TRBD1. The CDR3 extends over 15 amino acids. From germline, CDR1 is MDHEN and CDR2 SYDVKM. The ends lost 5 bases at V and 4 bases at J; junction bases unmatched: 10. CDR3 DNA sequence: TGTGCCAGCAGTGCGAGACAGGGATGGGGAGAGACCCAGTACTTC. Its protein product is CASSARQGWGETQYF.

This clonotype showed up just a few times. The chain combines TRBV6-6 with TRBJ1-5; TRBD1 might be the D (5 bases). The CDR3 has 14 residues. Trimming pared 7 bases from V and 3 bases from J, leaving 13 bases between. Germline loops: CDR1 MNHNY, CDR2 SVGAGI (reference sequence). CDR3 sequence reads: CASKEAGFNQPQHF. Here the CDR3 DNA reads TGTGCCAGCAAGGAGGCAGGGTTCAATCAGCCCCAGCATTTT.

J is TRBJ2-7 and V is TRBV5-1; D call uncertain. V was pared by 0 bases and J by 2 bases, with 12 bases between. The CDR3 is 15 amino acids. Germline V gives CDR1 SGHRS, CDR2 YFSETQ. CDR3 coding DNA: TGCGCCAGCAGCTTGGGCTCCGAACCAGCCTACGAGCAGTACTTC. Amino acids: CASSLGSEPAYEQYF.

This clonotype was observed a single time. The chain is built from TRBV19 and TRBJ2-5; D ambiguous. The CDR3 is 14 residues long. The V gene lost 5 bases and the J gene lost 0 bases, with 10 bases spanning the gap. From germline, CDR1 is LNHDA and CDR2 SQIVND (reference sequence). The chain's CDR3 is CASSGPSYQETQYF. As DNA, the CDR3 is TGTGCCAGTAGTGGGCCCTCGTACCAAGAGACCCAGTACTTC.

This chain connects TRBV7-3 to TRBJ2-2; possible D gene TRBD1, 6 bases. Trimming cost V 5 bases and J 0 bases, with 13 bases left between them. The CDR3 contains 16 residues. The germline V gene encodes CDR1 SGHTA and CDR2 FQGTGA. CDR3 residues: CASSRAAGANTGELFF. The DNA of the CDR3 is TGTGCCAGCAGCAGGGCGGCAGGGGCGAACACCGGGGAGCTGTTTTTT. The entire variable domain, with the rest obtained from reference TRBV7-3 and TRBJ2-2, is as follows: GAGVSQTPSNKVTEKGKYVELRCDPISGHTALYWYRQSLGQGPEFLIYFQGTGAADDSGLPNDRFFAVRPEGSVSTLKIQRTERGDSAVYLCASSRAAGANTGELFFGEGSRLTVL.

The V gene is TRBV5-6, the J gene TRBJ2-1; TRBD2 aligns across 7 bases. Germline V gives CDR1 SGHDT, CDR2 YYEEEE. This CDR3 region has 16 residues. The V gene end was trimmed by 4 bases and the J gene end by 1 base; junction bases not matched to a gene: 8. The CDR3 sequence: CASSLGGGRSYNEQFF. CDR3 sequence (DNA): TGTGCCAGCAGCCTTGGCGGGGGAAGATCCTACAATGAGCAGTTCTTC.

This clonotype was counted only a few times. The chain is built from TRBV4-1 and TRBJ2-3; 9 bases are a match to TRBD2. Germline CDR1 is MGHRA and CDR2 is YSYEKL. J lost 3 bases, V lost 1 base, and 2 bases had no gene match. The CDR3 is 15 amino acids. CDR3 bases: TGCGCCAGCAGCCAAGTGGGACTAGCAACAGATACGCAGTATTTT. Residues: CASSQVGLATDTQYF.

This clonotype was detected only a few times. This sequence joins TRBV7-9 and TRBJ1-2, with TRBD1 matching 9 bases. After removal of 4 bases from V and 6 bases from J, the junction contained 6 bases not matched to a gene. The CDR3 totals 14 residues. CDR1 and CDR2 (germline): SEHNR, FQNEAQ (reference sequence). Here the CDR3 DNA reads TGTGCCAGCAGCTCAGGGCGGACAGGGGATGGCTACACCTTC. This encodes CASSSGRTGDGYTF.

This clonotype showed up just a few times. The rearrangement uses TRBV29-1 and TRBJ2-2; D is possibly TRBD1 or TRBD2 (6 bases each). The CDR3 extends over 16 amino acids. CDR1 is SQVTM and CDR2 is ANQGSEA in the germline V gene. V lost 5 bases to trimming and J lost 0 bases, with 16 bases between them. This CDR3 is CSVFPWGASNTGELFF. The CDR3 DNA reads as TGCAGCGTTTTTCCTTGGGGGGCCTCGAACACCGGGGAGCTGTTTTTT.